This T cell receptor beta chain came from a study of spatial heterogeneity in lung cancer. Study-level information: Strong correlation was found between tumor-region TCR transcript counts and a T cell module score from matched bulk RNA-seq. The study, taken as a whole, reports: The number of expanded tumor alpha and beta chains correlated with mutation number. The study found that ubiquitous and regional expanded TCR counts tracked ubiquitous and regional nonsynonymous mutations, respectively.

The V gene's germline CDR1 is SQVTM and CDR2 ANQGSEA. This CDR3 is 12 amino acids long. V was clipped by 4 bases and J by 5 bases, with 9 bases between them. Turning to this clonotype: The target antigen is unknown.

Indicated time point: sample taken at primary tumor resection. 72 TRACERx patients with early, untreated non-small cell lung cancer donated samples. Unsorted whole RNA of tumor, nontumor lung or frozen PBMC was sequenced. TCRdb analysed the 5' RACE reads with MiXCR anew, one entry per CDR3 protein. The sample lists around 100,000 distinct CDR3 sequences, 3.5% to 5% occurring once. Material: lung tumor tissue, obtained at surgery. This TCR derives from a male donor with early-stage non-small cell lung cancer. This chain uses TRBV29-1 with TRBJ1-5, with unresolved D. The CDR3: CSVGSRHQPQHF. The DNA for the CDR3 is TGCAGCGTTGGCAGTCGGCATCAGCCCCAGCATTTT.